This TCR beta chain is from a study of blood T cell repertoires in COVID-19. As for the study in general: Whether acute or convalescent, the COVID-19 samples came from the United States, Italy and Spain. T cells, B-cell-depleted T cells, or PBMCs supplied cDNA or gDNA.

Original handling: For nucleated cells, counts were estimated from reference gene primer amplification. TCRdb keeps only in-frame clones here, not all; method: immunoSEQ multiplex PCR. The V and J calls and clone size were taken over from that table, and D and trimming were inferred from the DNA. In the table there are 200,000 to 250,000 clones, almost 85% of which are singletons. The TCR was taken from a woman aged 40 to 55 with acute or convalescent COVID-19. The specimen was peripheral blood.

CDR3 amino acids: CASTPNRVDGYTF. The CDR3 region has the DNA TGCGCCAGCACCCCCAACAGGGTGGATGGCTACACCTTC. The chain links TRBV5-1 to TRBJ1-2, with a possible D match to TRBD1 (6 bases). The CDR3 loop spans 13 amino acids. Germline V gives CDR1 SGHRS, CDR2 YFSETQ. The V end lost 6 bases, the J end lost 6 bases, and 15 bases lay between the germline ends.